This entry lists 4 T cell receptor beta chains sequenced from one sample in a study of immune evolution from preneoplasia to lung adenocarcinoma. The assay was immunoSEQ multiplex PCR, and TCRdb's table has in-frame clones only and misses some. The repertoire holds some 14,000 clones, with less than 85% as singletons. Sequencing was done on a sample of FFPE minimally invasive lung adenocarcinoma tissue. Receptors were obtained from a person aged 70 to 85 with lung adenocarcinoma.

The genes are TRBV9 and TRBJ1-1; D perhaps matches TRBD1 (5 bases). The germline gives CDR1 SGDLS, CDR2 YYNGEE. CDR3 length: 18 residues. Trimming removed 4 bases from V and 0 bases from J, with 22 bases in between. The CDR3 DNA reads as TGTGCCAGCAGCCCGGGGGAGGAGCGGGGATTTCTGAACACTGAAGCTTTCTTT. It translates to CASSPGEERGFLNTEAFF.

The chain couples TRBV27 to TRBJ2-3; D unclear. The CDR3 runs 12 residues. The germline V gene has CDR1 MNHEY and CDR2 SMNVEV (reference sequence). Trimming shortened V by 2 bases and J by 6 bases, and 6 bases separated the two germline ends. The CDR3 DNA sequence: TGTGCCAGCAGTTTAAATGGGGATACGCAGTATTTT. It encodes CASSLNGDTQYF.

The V and J genes are TRBV11-3 and TRBJ2-1, with 10 bases identical to TRBD2. The CDR3 is made up of 15 amino acids. CDR1 is SGHNT, CDR2 YENEEA, per germline. With 3 bases clipped from V and 6 bases from J, the junction kept 5 bases outside the gene matches. The CDR3 DNA reads as TGTGCCAGCAGCTTGGGGGCTAGCGGGGGCAATGAGCAGTTCTTC. Its protein product is CASSLGASGGNEQFF. The entire variable domain, with the rest obtained from reference TRBV11-3 and TRBJ2-1, is as follows: EAGVVQSPRYKIIEKKQPVAFWCNPISGHNTLYWYLQNLGQGPELLIRYENEEAVDDSQLPKDRFSAERLKGVDSTLKIQPAELGDSAVYLCASSLGASGGNEQFFGPGTRLTVL.

This chain uses TRBV27 with TRBJ1-6; the D is unclear. CDR1 and CDR2 (germline): MNHEY, SMNVEV (reference sequence). This CDR3 has 12 residues. V was cut by 8 bases and J by 7 bases, with 9 bases left in between. CDR3: CASGGWNSPLHF. CDR3 in DNA: TGTGCCAGCGGAGGCTGGAATTCACCCCTCCACTTT.